A single sample gave rise to the 13 T cell receptor beta chains below, sequenced in a study of blood T cells in healthy people across ages. Primers used in a second PCR of about 7 to 12 cycles were a sample-barcoded 5' primer and a J-beta primer mix. TCRdb independently ran MiXCR on the 5' RACE reads; one entry per CDR3 protein. Of about 700,000 distinct CDR3 sequences in the sample, 32% were seen once. Sequences were obtained from blood. The receptors shown here come from a woman at least 80 years old in good health.

This clonotype was counted only a few times. A single base separates this from a much larger clone, so it may be a read error. The V call is TRBV29-1, the J call TRBJ2-1; unclear D gene. V lost 3 bases to trimming and J lost 7 bases, with 7 bases between them. The CDR3 has 11 amino acids. Germline CDR1 and CDR2: SQVTM and ANQGSEA. As DNA, the CDR3 is TGCAGCGTTGAGTCATGTAATGAGCAGTTCTTC. Protein product: CSVESCNEQFF.

The sample holds many counts of this clonotype. The rearrangement links TRBV6-5 to TRBJ2-5; the match to TRBD2 covers 10 bases. V lost 6 bases, J lost 6 bases, and 13 bases stayed unmatched. The CDR3 runs 16 residues. Germline V gene data show CDR1 as MNHEY and CDR2 as SVGAGI. CDR3 loop: CASRSPAGGGQQTQYF. The DNA for the CDR3 is TGTGCCAGCAGGTCCCCAGCGGGGGGGGGCCAGCAGACCCAGTACTTC.

The chain is built from TRBV12-3 or TRBV12-4 and TRBJ1-2; 8 nucleotides align to TRBD1. The CDR3 spans 12 residues. Losses at the gene ends were 8 bases for V and 7 bases for J; bases not matched to a gene: 6. The CDR3 sequence: CASETGEGGYTF. The CDR3 DNA reads as TGTGCCAGCGAGACAGGGGAAGGTGGCTACACCTTC.

This sequence joins TRBV19 and TRBJ1-1, with D unclear. V was shortened by 7 bases and J by 0 bases, with 15 bases between the two germline ends. The CDR3 totals 15 residues. Germline CDR1 and CDR2: LNHDA and SQIVND (reference sequence). CDR3: CASILGSGMNTEAFF. For the CDR3, the DNA is TGTGCCAGTATATTGGGGAGCGGTATGAACACTGAAGCTTTCTTT.

This chain connects TRBV20-1 to TRBJ1-1, with 7 bases matching TRBD1. With 3 bases clipped from V and 6 bases from J, the junction kept 4 bases outside the gene matches. The CDR3 extends over 12 amino acids. Per the germline V gene, CDR1 is DFQATT and CDR2 is SNEGSKA (reference sequence). Here the CDR3 DNA reads TGCAGTGCTAGGACAGGGAGTTCTGAAGCTTTCTTT. Translated, it gives CSARTGSSEAFF.

The chain uses TRBV6-6 and TRBJ1-3; D is unresolved. V was trimmed by 6 bases and J by 0 bases, leaving 12 bases between them. Germline CDR1 MNHNY, CDR2 SVGAGI (reference sequence). The CDR3 has 15 amino acids. The CDR3: CASSHTQISGNTIYF. The CDR3 region has the DNA TGTGCCAGCAGCCACACCCAAATCTCTGGAAACACCATATATTTT.

This clonotype is a singleton in its sample. A much larger clone differs by one base, so this may be a read error. CDR3 residues: CASSQDEGARQETQYF. The CDR3 DNA reads TGTGCCAGCAGCCAAGACGAGGGGGCGCGCCAAGAGACCCAGTACTTC. The chain couples TRBV3-1 to TRBJ2-5; TRBD1 agrees at 7 bases. Germline assignment: CDR1 LGHDT and CDR2 YNNKEL (reference sequence). CDR3 size: 16 residues. The J segment lost 1 base and the V segment lost 0 bases, leaving 5 bases of the junction unmatched.

This sequence joins TRBV6-6 and TRBJ2-7; 9 bases are a match to TRBD2. The CDR3 consists of 16 residues. Germline V gene data show CDR1 as MNHNY and CDR2 as SVGAGI (reference sequence). Trimming cost V 6 bases and J 2 bases; bases outside gene matches: 11. The CDR3 DNA sequence: TGTGCCAGCAGCCTATCCCATGCGGGGGGGCCCTACGAGCAGTACTTC. Encoded protein: CASSLSHAGGPYEQYF.

This clonotype turned up a few times. This chain joins TRBV18 and TRBJ2-2, with 7 bases that match TRBD1. The V and J ends lost 0 bases and 0 bases, in that order; junction bases with no gene match: 1. The CDR3 extends over 16 amino acids. Germline CDR1 reads KGHSH; CDR2 reads LQKENI. CDR3 residues: CASSPPGTANTGELFF. The CDR3 DNA reads TGTGCCAGCTCACCACCAGGGACAGCGAACACCGGGGAGCTGTTTTTT.

This clonotype was detected ten times or more. The V gene is TRBV9, the J gene TRBJ2-7, with 9 bases identical to TRBD1. Germline values: CDR1 SGDLS, CDR2 YYNGEE. V lost 3 bases and J lost 4; bases outside the gene matches: 5. This CDR3 has 14 amino acids. The CDR3 region is CASSAGQGQYEQYF. The CDR3 coding sequence is TGTGCCAGCAGCGCGGGACAGGGTCAATACGAGCAGTACTTC.

This clonotype was recorded only once. The V call is TRBV7-2, the J call TRBJ1-2, with a possible D match to TRBD1 (5 bases). CDR3 length: 15 amino acids. CDR1 SGHTA and CDR2 FQGNSA come from the germline V gene. Trimming removed 6 bases at V and 7 bases at J, with 21 bases between. CDR3 DNA sequence: TGTGCCAGCAGTCCAGTCGGGACTCCAAGGGGTGGCTACACCTTC. This sequence encodes CASSPVGTPRGGYTF.

This clonotype was seen many times. This rearrangement joins TRBV5-1 to TRBJ1-2, with 10 positions matching TRBD1. After removal of 1 base from V and 6 bases from J, the junction contained 12 bases not matched to a gene. The CDR3 contains 17 residues. Germline CDR1 and CDR2: SGHRS and YFSETQ. The CDR3 here is CASSLSGRATGGDGYTF. As DNA, the CDR3 is TGCGCCAGCAGCTTGTCCGGAAGAGCGACAGGGGGCGATGGCTACACCTTC.

A few counts support this clonotype. The V gene is TRBV20-1, the J gene TRBJ2-2; TRBD2 aligns across 10 bases. Unmatched junction bases numbered 11, after V lost 2 bases and J lost 2 bases. This CDR3 region has 18 residues. Germline CDR1 reads DFQATT; CDR2 reads SNEGSKA (reference sequence). The CDR3: CSARPQGSGGINTGELFF. CDR3 in DNA: TGCAGTGCTAGACCCCAGGGTAGCGGGGGGATCAACACCGGGGAGCTGTTTTTT.